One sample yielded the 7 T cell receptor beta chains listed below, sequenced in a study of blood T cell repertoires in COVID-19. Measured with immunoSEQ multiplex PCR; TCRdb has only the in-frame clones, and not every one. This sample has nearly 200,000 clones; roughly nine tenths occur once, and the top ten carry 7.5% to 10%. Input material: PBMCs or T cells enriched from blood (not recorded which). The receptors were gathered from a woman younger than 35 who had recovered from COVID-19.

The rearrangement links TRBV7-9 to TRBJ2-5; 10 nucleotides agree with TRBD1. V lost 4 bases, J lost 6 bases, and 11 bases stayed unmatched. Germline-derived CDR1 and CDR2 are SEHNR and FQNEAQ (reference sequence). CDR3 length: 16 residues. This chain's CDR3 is CASSSTGTGEGKTQYF. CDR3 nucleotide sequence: TGTGCCAGCAGCTCCACCGGGACAGGGGAGGGGAAGACCCAGTACTTC.

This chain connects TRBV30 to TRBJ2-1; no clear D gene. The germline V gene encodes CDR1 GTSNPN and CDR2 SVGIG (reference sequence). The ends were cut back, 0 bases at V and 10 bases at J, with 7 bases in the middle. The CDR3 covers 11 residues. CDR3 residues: CAWSVWQEQFF. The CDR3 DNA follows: TGTGCCTGGAGTGTGTGGCAGGAGCAGTTCTTC.

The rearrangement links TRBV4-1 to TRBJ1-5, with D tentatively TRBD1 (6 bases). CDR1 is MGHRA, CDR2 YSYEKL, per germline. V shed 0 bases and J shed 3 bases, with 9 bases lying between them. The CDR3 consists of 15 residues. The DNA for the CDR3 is TGCGCCAGCAGCCAAGATTTGGGGGCCAATCAGCCCCAGCATTTT. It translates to CASSQDLGANQPQHF.

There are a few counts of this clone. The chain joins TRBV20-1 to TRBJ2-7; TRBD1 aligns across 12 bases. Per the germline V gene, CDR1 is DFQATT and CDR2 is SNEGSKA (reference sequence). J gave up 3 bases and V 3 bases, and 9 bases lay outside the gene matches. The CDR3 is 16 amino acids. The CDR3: CSASPPGQGAGYEQYF. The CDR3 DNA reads TGCAGTGCTAGTCCCCCGGGACAGGGGGCAGGCTACGAGCAGTACTTC.

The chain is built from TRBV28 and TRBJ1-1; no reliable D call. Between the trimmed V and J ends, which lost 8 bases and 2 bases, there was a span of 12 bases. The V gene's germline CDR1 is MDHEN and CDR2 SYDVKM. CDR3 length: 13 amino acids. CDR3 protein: CASWRSPNTEAFF. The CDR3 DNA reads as TGTGCCAGCTGGAGATCCCCAAACACTGAAGCTTTCTTT.

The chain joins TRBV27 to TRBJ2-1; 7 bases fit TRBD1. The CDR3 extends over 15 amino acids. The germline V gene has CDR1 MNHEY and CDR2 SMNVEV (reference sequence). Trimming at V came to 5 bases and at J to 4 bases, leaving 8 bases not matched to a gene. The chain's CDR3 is CASSPKGDRYNEQFF. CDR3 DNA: TGTGCCAGCAGTCCAAAAGGGGACAGATACAATGAGCAGTTCTTC.

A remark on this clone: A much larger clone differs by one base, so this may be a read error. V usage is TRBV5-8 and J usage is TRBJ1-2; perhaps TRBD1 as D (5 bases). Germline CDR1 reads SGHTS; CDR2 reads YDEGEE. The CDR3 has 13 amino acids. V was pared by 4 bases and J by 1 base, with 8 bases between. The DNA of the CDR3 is TGTGCCAGCAGCCCCAGGGTTAACTATGGCTACACCTTC. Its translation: CASSPRVNYGYTF. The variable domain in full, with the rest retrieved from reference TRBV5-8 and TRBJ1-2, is EAGVTQSPTHLIKTRGQQATLRCSPISGHTSVYWYQQALGLGLQFLLWYDEGEERNRGNFPPRFSGRQFPNYSSELNVNALELEDSALYLCASSPRVNYGYTFGSGTRLTVV.